Listed here are 17 T cell receptor beta chains from one sample, sequenced in a study of Ad26.COV2.S vaccination and SARS-CoV-2 variants. Treatment in this sample: around 19 received Ad26.COV2.S at low or high dose, single or two shots; about 5 received placebo; per-sample allocation not given. Sampling was done on day 63 after the first vaccine or placebo injection. The repertoire was sequenced with immunoSEQ multiplex PCR; TCRdb's copy has only in-frame clones and lacks some. The table shows roughly 680,000 clones, with about 90% occurring only once. The sequences come from peripheral blood, collected in a trial of Ad26.COV2.S vaccine versus placebo. The receptor set was obtained from a person between 18 and 59 years old who received the Ad26.COV2.S COVID-19 vaccine or a placebo.

The CDR3: CASSLDSSSGNTIYF. The CDR3 DNA reads as TGTGCCAGCAGTTTAGACAGTAGCTCTGGAAACACCATATATTTT. The chain carries TRBV27 and TRBJ1-3; D is possibly TRBD1 (5 bases). This CDR3 spans 15 amino acids. V lost 2 bases and J lost 0, with 8 bases in between. Germline V CDR1 and CDR2: MNHEY, SMNVEV (reference sequence).

The V gene is TRBV7-2, the J gene TRBJ2-5; 11 nucleotides align to TRBD1. With 5 bases clipped from V and 5 bases from J, the junction kept 4 bases outside the gene matches. The CDR3 runs to 14 residues. CDR1 is SGHTA, CDR2 FQGNSA, per germline. In DNA form, the CDR3 reads TGTGCCAGCAGCCGGACAGGGGGCATGGAGACCCAGTACTTC. Residues: CASSRTGGMETQYF.

The chain recombines TRBV9 with TRBJ2-5; 9 nucleotides match TRBD2. The CDR3 spans 15 residues. Looked up from germline, CDR1 is SGDLS and CDR2 is YYNGEE. With V trimmed by 4 bases and J by 0 bases, 4 bases remained unmatched. Here the CDR3 reads CASSPSGGYQETQYF. DNA for the CDR3: TGTGCCAGCAGCCCCAGCGGGGGGTACCAAGAGACCCAGTACTTC.

This chain joins TRBV5-5 and TRBJ2-2; TRBD2 matches 9 bases. The CDR3 runs to 15 residues. CDR1 is SGHKS and CDR2 is YYEKEE in the germline V gene (reference sequence). Germline trimming cut 3 bases from V and 5 bases from J; bases unmatched to any gene: 5. The CDR3 DNA follows: TGTGCCAGCAGCTGGGGGACTAGCATAACCGGGGAGCTGTTTTTT. Amino acid sequence: CASSWGTSITGELFF.

The V call is TRBV24-1, the J call TRBJ2-5; 9 bases fit TRBD1. The length of the CDR3 is 18 residues. The ends lost 4 bases at V and 0 bases at J; junction bases unmatched: 11. The germline CDR1 and CDR2 sequences are KGHDR and SFDVKD. For the CDR3, the DNA is TGTGCCACCAGTGACTCACAGGGGGCGAATGAATACCAAGAGACCCAGTACTTC. It yields the protein CATSDSQGANEYQETQYF.

The rearrangement uses TRBV4-3 and TRBJ2-7; no reliable D call. There are 13 residues in the CDR3. Per germline, CDR1 LGHNA and CDR2 YSLEER. V dropped 4 bases and J dropped 4 bases, with 11 bases sitting between them. The CDR3 DNA is TGCGCCAGCAGCCGTGACCCCCGGTACGAGCAGTACTTC. This codes for CASSRDPRYEQYF.

As for this clone: Other DNA sequences in this sample translate to the same CDR3. This chain connects TRBV30 to TRBJ2-7; TRBD2 matches at 11 bases. The junction had 1 base not matched to a gene; V was cut back by 5 bases and J by 4 bases. The CDR3 sequence is 12 residues long. CDR1 GTSNPN and CDR2 SVGIG come from the germline V gene (reference sequence). The CDR3 DNA is TGTGCCTGGGGACTAGCGGGTTACGAGCAGTACTTC. It codes for CAWGLAGYEQYF.

This chain connects TRBV5-1 to TRBJ1-1; 9 nucleotides line up with TRBD1. The CDR3 consists of 16 residues. V dropped 0 bases and J dropped 4; count of bases not matched to a gene: 7. The germline gives CDR1 SGHRS, CDR2 YFSETQ. DNA of the CDR3: TGCGCCAGCAGCTTGGGCCTCGGGACAGGGACCACTGAAGCTTTCTTT. Translated, it gives CASSLGLGTGTTEAFF.

The CDR3 reads CASSIRGTATEAFF. The CDR3 bases are TGTGCCAGTAGTATCCGCGGGACTGCTACTGAAGCTTTCTTT. The V and J genes are TRBV19 and TRBJ1-1, with D possibly being TRBD1 (5 bases). This CDR3 region has 14 residues. Trimming cost V 3 bases and J 5 bases, with 13 bases left between them. Germline V lookup: CDR1 LNHDA, CDR2 SQIVND (reference sequence).

The chain carries TRBV10-2 and TRBJ1-2; maybe TRBD1 (5 bases). V lost 6 bases and J lost 8, with 16 bases in between. Germline CDR1 and CDR2: WSHSY and SAAADI. The CDR3 is 13 amino acids. CDR3 loop: CASSPQGRGGYTF. The CDR3 DNA is TGCGCCAGCAGCCCCCAGGGAAGGGGCGGCTACACCTTC.

This clone was observed once. The V call is TRBV19, the J call TRBJ1-5; D is possibly TRBD1 (6 bases). This CDR3 has 15 amino acids. V was trimmed by 5 bases and J by 6 bases, leaving 17 bases between them. Germline CDR1 LNHDA, CDR2 SQIVND (reference sequence). Written as DNA, the CDR3 is TGTGCCAGTAGTCCTCGGAGGACAGTTGCTCAGCCCCAGCATTTT. Encoded protein: CASSPRRTVAQPQHF.

This clone came up a few times. V usage is TRBV4-2 and J usage is TRBJ1-6, with D unclear. The germline V and J ends were trimmed by 0 bases and 10 bases, with 16 bases remaining between them. This CDR3 comprises 16 residues. In germline, CDR1 is LGHNA, CDR2 YNFKEQ. As DNA, the CDR3 is TGTGCCAGCAGCCAAGATCGGTCGGGGAGAGGATCACCCCTCCACTTT. Translated: CASSQDRSGRGSPLHF.

This clone has a single count. The V and J genes are TRBV24-1 and TRBJ2-7; the D is unclear. The germline V gene encodes CDR1 KGHDR and CDR2 SFDVKD. The CDR3 has 13 residues. Trimming removed 7 bases at V and 6 bases at J, with 15 bases between. Here the CDR3 reads CATSRSNTGEQYF. The CDR3 DNA reads as TGTGCCACCAGCCGCTCTAACACTGGCGAGCAGTACTTC.

This rearrangement joins TRBV6-5 to TRBJ2-1; the D gene is possibly TRBD1 (6 bases). The CDR3 is made up of 15 amino acids. The ends were cut back, 5 bases at V and 2 bases at J, with 13 bases in the middle. CDR1 is MNHEY, CDR2 SVGAGI, per germline. CDR3 in amino acids: CASSPPGHTYNEQFF. For the CDR3, the DNA is TGTGCCAGCAGTCCTCCGGGACATACCTACAATGAGCAGTTCTTC.

J is TRBJ2-3 and V is TRBV19; TRBD1 matches at 7 bases. The V gene end was trimmed by 5 bases and the J gene end by 4 bases; junction bases not matched to a gene: 6. This CDR3 comprises 14 residues. Per germline, CDR1 LNHDA and CDR2 SQIVND (reference sequence). This CDR3 reads CASSLYRGSDTQYF. The CDR3 DNA reads TGTGCCAGTAGTCTGTACAGGGGATCAGATACGCAGTATTTT. The full variable domain, with the rest looked up from reference TRBV19 and TRBJ2-3, is DGGITQSPKYLFRKEGQNVTLSCEQNLNHDAMYWYRQDPGQGLRLIYYSQIVNDFQKGDIAEGYSVSREKKESFPLTVTSAQKNPTAFYLCASSLYRGSDTQYFGPGTRLTVL.

V and J are TRBV27 and TRBJ2-1, with TRBD1 matching over 9 bases. V gave up 2 bases and J gave up 1 base; unmatched junction bases: 3. CDR1 is MNHEY, CDR2 SMNVEV, per germline (reference sequence). The CDR3 is made up of 16 amino acids. CDR3 nucleotides: TGTGCCAGCAGTTTAGTTGGACAGGGGTCCTACAATGAGCAGTTCTTC. This gives the protein CASSLVGQGSYNEQFF.

This clone was recorded only once. The rearrangement uses TRBV29-1 and TRBJ1-2; D gene unclear. V dropped 3 bases and J dropped 4 bases, with 9 bases sitting between them. The CDR3 runs 12 residues. The germline V gene has CDR1 SQVTM and CDR2 ANQGSEA. As DNA, the CDR3 is TGCAGCGTTGATGATGCGGGCTATGGCTACACCTTC. Translating gives CSVDDAGYGYTF. The full variable domain, in which reference TRBV29-1 and TRBJ1-2 provide the parts outside the CDR3, is SAVISQKPSRDICQRGTSLTIQCQVDSQVTMMFWYRQQPGQSLTLIATANQGSEATYESGFVIDKFPISRPNLTFSTLTVSNMSPEDSSIYLCSVDDAGYGYTFGSGTRLTVV.